The 10 T cell receptor beta chains given below trace back to one sample, sequenced in a study of blood T cell repertoires in COVID-19. Profiling relied on immunoSEQ multiplex PCR, and the TCRdb table lists in-frame clones only, not all of them. Of more than 200,000 clones listed, 82% are singletons. Input material: peripheral blood. The origin of the receptors is a woman aged 80 or over with COVID-19, enrolled during active disease.

This clone was observed once. The V call is TRBV10-3, the J call TRBJ2-5, with 10 bases aligning to TRBD2. There are 14 residues in the CDR3. V shed 6 bases, J shed 5 bases, and the junction held 6 bases outside the gene matches. Germline V lookup: CDR1 ENHRY, CDR2 SYGVKD. The CDR3 protein is CAISQLAGQETQYF. CDR3 in DNA: TGTGCCATCAGCCAACTAGCGGGGCAGGAGACCCAGTACTTC.

The gene calls are TRBV6-5 and TRBJ2-5; D remains ambiguous. In germline, CDR1 is MNHEY, CDR2 SVGAGI. V gave up 6 bases and J gave up 5 bases, with 13 bases separating them. The length of the CDR3 is 13 residues. The CDR3 reads CASSPSPRETQYF. In DNA form, the CDR3 reads TGTGCCAGCAGCCCATCGCCTAGGGAGACCCAGTACTTC.

This chain links TRBV28 with TRBJ1-6; D is undetermined. The CDR3 length is 13 residues. Germline V gene sequence: CDR1 MDHEN, CDR2 SYDVKM. V lost 7 bases and J 8 bases, leaving 12 bases between the germline ends. CDR3 residues: CASTGGSYSPLHF. The CDR3 nucleotides are TGTGCCAGCACCGGAGGATCCTATTCACCCCTCCACTTT.

The chain is built from TRBV7-3 and TRBJ1-1; 9 bases map to TRBD1. From germline, CDR1 is SGHTA and CDR2 FQGTGA. V shed 5 bases, J shed 11 bases, and the junction held 6 bases outside the gene matches. The CDR3 totals 12 residues. The CDR3 sequence is CASSPGTGPAFF. The CDR3, as DNA: TGTGCCAGCAGCCCGGGGACAGGGCCCGCTTTCTTT. Full variable domain (remainder filled in from reference TRBV7-3 and TRBJ1-1): GAGVSQTPSNKVTEKGKYVELRCDPISGHTALYWYRQSLGQGPEFLIYFQGTGAADDSGLPNDRFFAVRPEGSVSTLKIQRTERGDSAVYLCASSPGTGPAFFGQGTRLTVV.

V usage is TRBV27 and J usage is TRBJ2-7, with TRBD1 identical over 8 bases. The CDR3 is 16 amino acids. The germline CDR1 and CDR2 sequences are MNHEY and SMNVEV (reference sequence). V lost 5 bases and J lost 0; bases outside the gene matches: 9. The CDR3 nucleotides read TGTGCCAGCAGTCCCCGAACCGGGACAGGCTCCTACGAGCAGTACTTC. This codes for CASSPRTGTGSYEQYF.

As for this clone: One junction end disagrees with the germline gene, perhaps due to a read error. The chain carries TRBV5-4 and TRBJ1-2; 8 positions agree with TRBD1. The germline gives CDR1 SGHNT, CDR2 YYREEE (reference sequence). This CDR3 is built from 15 residues. The CDR3 loop reads CASSLGDQGAALPNF. In DNA form, the CDR3 reads TGTGCCAGCAGCTTGGGCGACCAGGGGGCAGCCCTACCAAACTTC.

This chain uses TRBV2 with TRBJ2-7; the match to TRBD1 covers 7 bases. Trimming cost V 6 bases and J 5 bases; bases outside gene matches: 7. This CDR3 is built from 13 residues. The germline V gene has CDR1 SNHLY and CDR2 FYNNEI. CDR3 amino acids: CASSPIQGNEQYF. The CDR3 DNA sequence: TGTGCCAGCAGCCCGATACAGGGGAACGAGCAGTACTTC.

The chain has TRBV19 and TRBJ1-3; D ambiguous. The CDR3 has 11 amino acids. Germline loops: CDR1 LNHDA, CDR2 SQIVND (reference sequence). The ends were cut back, 7 bases at V and 5 bases at J, with 6 bases in the middle. CDR3 sequence (DNA): TGTGCCAGTACGGGGAGAAACACCATATATTTT. Amino acid sequence: CASTGRNTIYF.

This rearrangement joins TRBV5-1 to TRBJ2-2; D is unresolved. V was shortened by 1 base and J by 4 bases, with 11 bases between the two germline ends. Germline CDR1 SGHRS, CDR2 YFSETQ. There are 15 residues in the CDR3. CDR3 nucleotides: TGCGCCAGCAGCTTGACGAGTTTGCGCACCGGGGAGCTGTTTTTT. This codes for CASSLTSLRTGELFF.

The J gene is TRBJ2-5, the V gene TRBV6-5; D uncertain. Trimming stripped 2 bases from V and 5 bases from J, with 9 bases between. The CDR3 covers 13 residues. The V gene's germline CDR1 is MNHEY and CDR2 SVGAGI. The CDR3 here is CASSYGEKETQYF. The CDR3 nucleotides read TGTGCCAGCAGTTACGGTGAGAAGGAGACCCAGTACTTC.